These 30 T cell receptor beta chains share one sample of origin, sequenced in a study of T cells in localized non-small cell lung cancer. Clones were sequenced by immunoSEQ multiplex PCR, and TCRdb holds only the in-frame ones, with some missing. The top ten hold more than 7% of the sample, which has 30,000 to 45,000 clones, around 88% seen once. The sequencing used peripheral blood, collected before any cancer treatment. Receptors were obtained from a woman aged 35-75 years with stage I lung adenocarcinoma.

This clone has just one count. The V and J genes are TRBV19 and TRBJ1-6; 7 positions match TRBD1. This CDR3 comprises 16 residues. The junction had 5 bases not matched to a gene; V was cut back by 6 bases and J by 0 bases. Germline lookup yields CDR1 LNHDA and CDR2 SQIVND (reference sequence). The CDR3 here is CASRSRGSSYNSPLHF. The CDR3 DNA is TGTGCCAGTAGATCCAGGGGGAGCTCCTATAATTCACCCCTCCACTTT.

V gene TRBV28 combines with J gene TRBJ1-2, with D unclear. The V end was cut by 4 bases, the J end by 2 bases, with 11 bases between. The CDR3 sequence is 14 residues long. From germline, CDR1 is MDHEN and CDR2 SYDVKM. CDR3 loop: CASSSWTGNYGYTF. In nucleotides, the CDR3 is TGTGCCAGCAGTTCCTGGACGGGAAACTATGGCTACACCTTC.

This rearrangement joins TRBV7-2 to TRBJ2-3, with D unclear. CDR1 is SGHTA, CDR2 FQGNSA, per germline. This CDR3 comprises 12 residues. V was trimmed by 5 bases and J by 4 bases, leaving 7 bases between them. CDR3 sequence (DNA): TGTGCCAGCAGCCCCGGCGCAGATACGCAGTATTTT. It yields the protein CASSPGADTQYF.

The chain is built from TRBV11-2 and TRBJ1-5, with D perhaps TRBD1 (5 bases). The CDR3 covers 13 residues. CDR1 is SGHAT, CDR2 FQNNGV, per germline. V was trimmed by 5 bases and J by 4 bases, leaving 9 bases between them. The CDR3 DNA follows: TGTGCCAGCAGCCAGGGAAATAATCAGCCCCAGCATTTT. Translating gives CASSQGNNQPQHF.

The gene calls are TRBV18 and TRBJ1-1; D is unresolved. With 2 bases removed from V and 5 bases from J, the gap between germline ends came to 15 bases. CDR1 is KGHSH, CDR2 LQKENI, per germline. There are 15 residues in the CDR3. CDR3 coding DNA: TGTGCCAGCTCACCAGCAGCAGCGCGTTTAACTGAAGCTTTCTTT. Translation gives CASSPAAARLTEAFF. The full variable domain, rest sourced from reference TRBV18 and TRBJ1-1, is NAGVMQNPRHLVRRRGQEARLRCSPMKGHSHVYWYRQLPEEGLKFMVYLQKENIIDESGMPKERFSAEFPKEGPSILRIQQVVRGDSAAYFCASSPAAARLTEAFFGQGTRLTVV.

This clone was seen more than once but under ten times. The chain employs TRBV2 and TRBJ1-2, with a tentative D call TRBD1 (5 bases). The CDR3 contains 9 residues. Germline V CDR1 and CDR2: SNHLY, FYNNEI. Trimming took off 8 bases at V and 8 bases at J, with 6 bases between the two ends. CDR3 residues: CASGGGYTF. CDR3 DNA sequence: TGTGCCAGCGGGGGGGGCTACACCTTC. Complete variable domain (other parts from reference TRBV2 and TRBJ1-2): EPEVTQTPSHQVTQMGQEVILRCVPISNHLYFYWYRQILGQKVEFLVSFYNNEISEKSEIFDDQFSVERPDGSNFTLKIRSTKLEDSAMYFCASGGGYTFGSGTRLTVV.

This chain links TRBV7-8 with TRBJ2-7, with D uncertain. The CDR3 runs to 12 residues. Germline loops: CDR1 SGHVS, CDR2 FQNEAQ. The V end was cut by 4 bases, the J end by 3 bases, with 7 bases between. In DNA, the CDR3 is TGTGCCAGCAGCTCTGCGAACTACGAGCAGTACTTC. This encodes CASSSANYEQYF.

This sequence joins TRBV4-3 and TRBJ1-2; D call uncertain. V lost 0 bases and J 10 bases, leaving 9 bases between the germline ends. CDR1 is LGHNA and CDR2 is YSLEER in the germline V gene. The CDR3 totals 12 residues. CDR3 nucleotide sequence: TGCGCCAGCAGCCAAGAGACGGGCTCCTACACCTTC. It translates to CASSQETGSYTF.

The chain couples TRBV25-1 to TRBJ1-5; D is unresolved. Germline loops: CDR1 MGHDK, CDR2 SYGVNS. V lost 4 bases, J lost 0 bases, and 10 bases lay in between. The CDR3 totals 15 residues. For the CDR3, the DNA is TGTGCCAGCAGTGGGATACAGAATAGCAATCAGCCCCAGCATTTT. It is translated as CASSGIQNSNQPQHF.

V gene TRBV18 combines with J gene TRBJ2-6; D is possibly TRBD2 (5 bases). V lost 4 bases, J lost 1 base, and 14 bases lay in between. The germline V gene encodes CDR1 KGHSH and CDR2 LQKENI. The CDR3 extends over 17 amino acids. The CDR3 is CASSQRTTLSGANVLTF. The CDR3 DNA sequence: TGTGCCAGCTCACAGCGGACGACCCTTTCTGGGGCCAACGTCCTGACTTTC.

The CDR3 nucleotides read TGTGCCAGTAAGACAGGGATCGGCGAGCAGTACTTC. Translating it yields CASKTGIGEQYF. This chain links TRBV28 with TRBJ2-7; 7 nucleotides align to TRBD1. V lost 9 bases and J lost 6; bases outside the gene matches: 8. The CDR3 has 12 amino acids. The germline V gene has CDR1 MDHEN and CDR2 SYDVKM.

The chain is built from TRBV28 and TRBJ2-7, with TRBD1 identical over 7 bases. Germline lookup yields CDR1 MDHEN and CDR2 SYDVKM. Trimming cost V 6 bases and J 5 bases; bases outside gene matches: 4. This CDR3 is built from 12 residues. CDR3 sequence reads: CASSSDRNEQYF. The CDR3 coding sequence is TGTGCCAGCAGCTCGGACAGGAACGAGCAGTACTTC.

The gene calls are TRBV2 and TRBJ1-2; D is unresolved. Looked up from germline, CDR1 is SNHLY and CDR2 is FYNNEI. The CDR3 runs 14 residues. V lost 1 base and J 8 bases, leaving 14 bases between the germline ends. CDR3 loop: CASSEGVAGRGYTF. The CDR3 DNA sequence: TGTGCCAGCAGTGAAGGTGTGGCAGGTCGCGGCTACACCTTC.

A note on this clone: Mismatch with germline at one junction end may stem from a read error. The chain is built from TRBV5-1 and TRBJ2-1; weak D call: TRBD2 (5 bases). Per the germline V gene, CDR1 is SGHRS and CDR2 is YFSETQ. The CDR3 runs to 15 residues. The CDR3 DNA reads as TGCGCCAGCAGCTTGGCACAGCCGGGAATCAATGGGCAGTTCTTC. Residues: CASSLAQPGINGQFF.

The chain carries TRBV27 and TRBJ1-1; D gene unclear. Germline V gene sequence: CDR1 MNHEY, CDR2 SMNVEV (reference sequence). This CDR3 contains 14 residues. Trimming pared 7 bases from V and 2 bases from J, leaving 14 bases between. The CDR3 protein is CASKPIPSNTEAFF. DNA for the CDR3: TGTGCCAGCAAACCGATTCCCTCAAACACTGAAGCTTTCTTT.

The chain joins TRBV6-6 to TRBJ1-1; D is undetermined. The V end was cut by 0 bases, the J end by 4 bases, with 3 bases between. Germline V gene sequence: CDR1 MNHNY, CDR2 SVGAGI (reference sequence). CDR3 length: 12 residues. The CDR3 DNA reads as TGTGCCAGCAGTTACTCCTCCACTGAAGCTTTCTTT. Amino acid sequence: CASSYSSTEAFF.

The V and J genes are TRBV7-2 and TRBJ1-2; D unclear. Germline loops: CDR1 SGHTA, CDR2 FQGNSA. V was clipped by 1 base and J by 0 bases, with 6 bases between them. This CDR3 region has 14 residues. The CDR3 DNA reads TGTGCCAGCAGCTTAGGGTTTACTAACTATGGCTACACCTTC. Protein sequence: CASSLGFTNYGYTF.

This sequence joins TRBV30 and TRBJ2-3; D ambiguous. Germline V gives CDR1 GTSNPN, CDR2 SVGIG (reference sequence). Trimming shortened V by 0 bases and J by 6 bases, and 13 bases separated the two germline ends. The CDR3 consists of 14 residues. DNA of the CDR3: TGTGCCTGGAGTGTAAGCTCCCGCGCGGATACGCAGTATTTT. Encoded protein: CAWSVSSRADTQYF.

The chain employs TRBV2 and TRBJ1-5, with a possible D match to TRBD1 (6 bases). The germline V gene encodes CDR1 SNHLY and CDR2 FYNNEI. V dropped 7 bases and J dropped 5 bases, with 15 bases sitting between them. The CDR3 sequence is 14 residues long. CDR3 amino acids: CASNQQGVHQPQHF. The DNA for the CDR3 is TGTGCCAGCAATCAACAGGGAGTACATCAGCCCCAGCATTTT.

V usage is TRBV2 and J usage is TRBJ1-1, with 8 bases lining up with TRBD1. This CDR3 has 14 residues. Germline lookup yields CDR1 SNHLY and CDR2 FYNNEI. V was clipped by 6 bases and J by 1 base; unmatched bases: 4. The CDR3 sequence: CASSDGQGNTEAFF. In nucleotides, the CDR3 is TGTGCCAGCAGCGACGGACAGGGGAACACTGAAGCTTTCTTT.

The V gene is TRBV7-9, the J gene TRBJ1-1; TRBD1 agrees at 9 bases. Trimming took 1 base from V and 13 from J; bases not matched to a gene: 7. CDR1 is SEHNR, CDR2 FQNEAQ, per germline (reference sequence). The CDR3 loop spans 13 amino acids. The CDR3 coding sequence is TGTGCCAGCAGCTTAGGGGGACAGGGAAGGGTTTTCTTT. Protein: CASSLGGQGRVFF.

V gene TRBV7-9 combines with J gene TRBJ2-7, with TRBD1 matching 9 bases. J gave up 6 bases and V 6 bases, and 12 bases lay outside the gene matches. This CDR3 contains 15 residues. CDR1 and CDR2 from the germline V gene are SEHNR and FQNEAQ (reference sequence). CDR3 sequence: CASSLITGGSAEQYF. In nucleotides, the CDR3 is TGTGCCAGCAGTTTAATCACAGGGGGCTCGGCCGAGCAGTACTTC.

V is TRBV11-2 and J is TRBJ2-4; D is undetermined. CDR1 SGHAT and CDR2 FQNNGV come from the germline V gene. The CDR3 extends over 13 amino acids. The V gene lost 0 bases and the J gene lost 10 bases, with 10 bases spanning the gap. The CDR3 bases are TGTGCCAGCAGCTTAGACCTCCTCAGTATTCAGTACTTC. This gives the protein CASSLDLLSIQYF.

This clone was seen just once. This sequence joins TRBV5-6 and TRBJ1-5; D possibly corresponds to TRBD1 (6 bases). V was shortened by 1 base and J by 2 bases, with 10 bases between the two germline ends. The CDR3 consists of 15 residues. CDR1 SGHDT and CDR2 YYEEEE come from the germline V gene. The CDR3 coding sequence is TGTGCCAGCAGCTTGATTTCAGGGGGCAATCAGCCCCAGCATTTT. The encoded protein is CASSLISGGNQPQHF.

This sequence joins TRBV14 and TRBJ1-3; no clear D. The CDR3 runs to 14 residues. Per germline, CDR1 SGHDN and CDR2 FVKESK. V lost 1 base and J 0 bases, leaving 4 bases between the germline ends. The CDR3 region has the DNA TGTGCCAGCAGCCAAGTGGCCTCTGGAAACACCATATATTTT. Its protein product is CASSQVASGNTIYF.

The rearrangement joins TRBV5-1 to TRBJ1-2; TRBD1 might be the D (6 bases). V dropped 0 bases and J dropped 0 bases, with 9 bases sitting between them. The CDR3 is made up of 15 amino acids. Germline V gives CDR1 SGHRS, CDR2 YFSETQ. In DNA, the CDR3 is TGCGCCAGCAGCTTGGGGGGACAAGCTAACTATGGCTACACCTTC. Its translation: CASSLGGQANYGYTF.

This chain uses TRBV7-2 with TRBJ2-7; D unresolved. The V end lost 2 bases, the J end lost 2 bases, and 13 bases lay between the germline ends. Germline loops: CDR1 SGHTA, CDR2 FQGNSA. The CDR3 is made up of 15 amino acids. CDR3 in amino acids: CASSLSLVLAYEQYF. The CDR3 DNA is TGTGCCAGCAGCTTAAGTTTAGTACTCGCCTACGAGCAGTACTTC.

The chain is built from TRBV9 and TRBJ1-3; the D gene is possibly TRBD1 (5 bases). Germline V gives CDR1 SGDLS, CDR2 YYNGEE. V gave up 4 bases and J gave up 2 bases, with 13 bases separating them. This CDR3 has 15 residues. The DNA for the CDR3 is TGTGCCAGCAGCACCCTAACAGGTGCTGGAAACACCATATATTTT. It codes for CASSTLTGAGNTIYF. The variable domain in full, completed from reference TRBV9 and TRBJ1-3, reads DSGVTQTPKHLITATGQRVTLRCSPRSGDLSVYWYQQSLDQGLQFLIQYYNGEERAKGNILERFSAQQFPDLHSELNLSSLELGDSALYFCASSTLTGAGNTIYFGEGSWLTVV.

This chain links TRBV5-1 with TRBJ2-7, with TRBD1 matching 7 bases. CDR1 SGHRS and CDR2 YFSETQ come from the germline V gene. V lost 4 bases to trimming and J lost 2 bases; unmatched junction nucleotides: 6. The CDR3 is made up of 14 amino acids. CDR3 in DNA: TGCGCCAGCAGCCCTCAGGGGGAGACCTACGAGCAGTACTTC. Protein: CASSPQGETYEQYF.

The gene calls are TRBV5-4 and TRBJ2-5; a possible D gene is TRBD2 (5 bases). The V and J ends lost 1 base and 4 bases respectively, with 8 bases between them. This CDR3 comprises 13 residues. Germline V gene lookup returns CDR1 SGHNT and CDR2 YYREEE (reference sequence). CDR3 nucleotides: TGTGCCAGCAGCTTGACTACTAGAGAGACCCAGTACTTC. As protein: CASSLTTRETQYF.